The 24 T cell receptor beta chains in this list originate from one sample, sequenced in a study of cytomegalovirus exposure and HLA in healthy donors. Primers: 60 Vbeta forward and 13 Jbeta reverse. Generated by immunoSEQ multiplex PCR, the TCRdb table keeps only in-frame clones and is missing some. In the table there are fewer than 200,000 clones, around 81% of which are singletons. Sequencing used PBMCs. The receptors originated from a woman aged 18 to 35 in good health and CMV-seropositive.

This chain joins TRBV28 and TRBJ1-2, with 9 bases fitting TRBD1. Trimming at V came to 2 bases and at J to 5 bases, leaving 9 bases not matched to a gene. The germline V gene encodes CDR1 MDHEN and CDR2 SYDVKM. This CDR3 comprises 16 residues. In nucleotides, the CDR3 is TGTGCCAGCAGTTTAACCGACAGGGGGAGTAGATATGGCTACACCTTC. It translates to CASSLTDRGSRYGYTF.

The J gene is TRBJ1-3, the V gene TRBV9; D unresolved. V lost 0 bases and J lost 0, with 7 bases in between. Per the germline V gene, CDR1 is SGDLS and CDR2 is YYNGEE. This CDR3 spans 15 amino acids. CDR3 protein: CASSVAPTSGNTIYF. In DNA, the CDR3 is TGTGCCAGCAGCGTAGCTCCTACCTCTGGAAACACCATATATTTT.

The gene calls are TRBV5-4 and TRBJ2-2; a weak D match, TRBD1 (5 bases). CDR3 length: 16 amino acids. V was trimmed by 5 bases and J by 0 bases, leaving 14 bases between them. Germline V gene sequence: CDR1 SGHNT, CDR2 YYREEE (reference sequence). CDR3 bases: TGTGCCAGCAGTCAACAGACAGTTTCGAACACCGGGGAGCTGTTTTTT. Encoded protein: CASSQQTVSNTGELFF.

The gene calls are TRBV2 and TRBJ2-7; 9 bases are shared with TRBD1. CDR1 is SNHLY and CDR2 is FYNNEI in the germline V gene. This CDR3 spans 13 amino acids. The V and J ends lost 8 bases and 2 bases, in that order; junction bases with no gene match: 4. The CDR3 reads CASGTGIPYEQYF. The CDR3 nucleotides are TGTGCCAGCGGGACAGGGATCCCCTACGAGCAGTACTTC.

The chain joins TRBV19 to TRBJ2-7; the D gene is possibly TRBD1 (6 bases). Germline V gene lookup returns CDR1 LNHDA and CDR2 SQIVND (reference sequence). The CDR3 contains 14 residues. V lost 4 bases, J lost 7 bases, and 17 bases lay in between. The DNA for the CDR3 is TGTGCCAGTAGTACCCTAGGGGGTATCCAAGAGCAGTACTTC. This gives the protein CASSTLGGIQEQYF.

The chain is built from TRBV9 and TRBJ1-2; D not resolved. Trimming stripped 0 bases from V and 2 bases from J, with 8 bases between. The CDR3 covers 14 residues. The germline gives CDR1 SGDLS, CDR2 YYNGEE. In nucleotides, the CDR3 is TGTGCCAGCAGCGTAGGCGGGTCCAACTATGGCTACACCTTC. Translating it yields CASSVGGSNYGYTF.

The table lists this clone with a few counts. The J gene is TRBJ1-2, the V gene TRBV2; D might be TRBD1 (5 bases). V lost 6 bases and J 5 bases, leaving 13 bases between the germline ends. The CDR3 is 13 amino acids. Germline lookup yields CDR1 SNHLY and CDR2 FYNNEI. This CDR3 is CASRETAGYGYTF. The DNA for the CDR3 is TGTGCCAGCAGAGAGACAGCGGGGTATGGCTACACCTTC.

The chain has TRBV6-1 and TRBJ2-1, with D possibly being TRBD1 (6 bases). With 7 bases removed from V and 8 bases from J, the gap between germline ends came to 18 bases. Germline loops: CDR1 MNHNS, CDR2 SASEGT. The CDR3 sequence is 14 residues long. The CDR3 loop reads CASILSGAVYEQFF. In DNA, the CDR3 is TGTGCCAGCATCCTCTCAGGGGCGGTCTATGAGCAGTTCTTC.

A few counts support this clone. This sequence joins TRBV7-9 and TRBJ1-1; 8 bases agree with TRBD1. The germline gives CDR1 SEHNR, CDR2 FQNEAQ (reference sequence). Trimming removed 1 base from V and 1 base from J; junction bases left unmatched: 8. The CDR3 is 17 residues long. The DNA for the CDR3 is TGTGCCAGCAGCTTAGGGGATGCCGGGACAGGGAACACTGAAGCTTTCTTT. The encoded protein is CASSLGDAGTGNTEAFF.

This chain links TRBV6-5 with TRBJ1-3, with D maybe TRBD1 (5 bases). Trimming shortened V by 6 bases and J by 7 bases, and 19 bases separated the two germline ends. The CDR3 loop spans 15 amino acids. Germline-derived CDR1 and CDR2 are MNHEY and SVGAGI. CDR3 loop: CASSTQKGKSNTIYF. CDR3 coding DNA: TGTGCCAGCAGCACTCAAAAGGGGAAGAGTAACACCATATATTTT.

This chain connects TRBV10-3 to TRBJ2-7, with D possibly being TRBD1 (8 bases). CDR3 length: 19 amino acids. Looked up from germline, CDR1 is ENHRY and CDR2 is SYGVKD. Trimming left V 5 bases short and J 0 bases short, with 26 bases between. CDR3: CAISLKEGGETGDSYEQYF. Here the CDR3 DNA reads TGTGCCATCAGTTTGAAGGAGGGGGGGGAGACAGGGGACTCCTACGAGCAGTACTTC.

This clone was counted between two and nine times. This chain links TRBV5-6 with TRBJ2-1; 8 positions agree with TRBD1. CDR1 and CDR2 from the germline V gene are SGHDT and YYEEEE. The V gene end was trimmed by 7 bases and the J gene end by 6 bases; junction bases not matched to a gene: 6. The CDR3 runs to 13 residues. CDR3 amino acids: CASGQGTGNEQFF. In nucleotides, the CDR3 is TGTGCCAGCGGACAGGGAACTGGCAATGAGCAGTTCTTC.

This chain joins TRBV11-1 and TRBJ2-3; D unresolved. V was cut by 3 bases and J by 6 bases, with 4 bases left in between. CDR1 SGHAT and CDR2 FQDESV come from the germline V gene (reference sequence). The CDR3 contains 11 residues. CDR3 DNA sequence: TGTGCCAGCAGCTTGGGCGATACGCAGTATTTT. This encodes CASSLGDTQYF.

In this sample, this clone turned up once. This chain uses TRBV29-1 with TRBJ1-1; 9 bases fit TRBD1. V lost 3 bases and J lost 1; bases outside the gene matches: 3. Germline values: CDR1 SQVTM, CDR2 ANQGSEA. The CDR3 contains 14 residues. The DNA of the CDR3 is TGCAGCGTTGAGGGACAGGGAAAGAACACTGAAGCTTTCTTT. Translation: CSVEGQGKNTEAFF.

J is TRBJ2-3 and V is TRBV7-9; 11 bases agree with TRBD2. The CDR3 consists of 15 residues. The V segment lost 6 bases and the J segment 5 bases; nucleotides outside the gene matches: 7. Germline values: CDR1 SEHNR, CDR2 FQNEAQ (reference sequence). Here the CDR3 DNA reads TGTGCCAGCAGTCGTCTAGCGGGGGGACAAGATACGCAGTATTTT. Protein product: CASSRLAGGQDTQYF.

J is TRBJ2-5 and V is TRBV18; D is possibly TRBD2 (7 bases). Germline loops: CDR1 KGHSH, CDR2 LQKENI. This CDR3 has 16 amino acids. V was trimmed by 0 bases and J by 4 bases, leaving 15 bases between them. CDR3 DNA: TGTGCCAGCTCACCACCGTCCGGGGGGCGAGGAGAGACCCAGTACTTC. It codes for CASSPPSGGRGETQYF. The full variable domain, in which reference TRBV18 and TRBJ2-5 provide the parts outside the CDR3, is NAGVMQNPRHLVRRRGQEARLRCSPMKGHSHVYWYRQLPEEGLKFMVYLQKENIIDESGMPKERFSAEFPKEGPSILRIQQVVRGDSAAYFCASSPPSGGRGETQYFGPGTRLLVL.

The rearrangement joins TRBV4-3 to TRBJ2-1, with TRBD2 matching over 11 bases. The CDR3 length is 17 residues. Germline assignment: CDR1 LGHNA and CDR2 YSLEER. V lost 4 bases to trimming and J lost 5 bases; unmatched junction nucleotides: 10. DNA of the CDR3: TGCGCCAGCAGCCCATCGGGTGGACTAGCGGGCGACAATGAGCAGTTCTTC. Amino acid sequence: CASSPSGGLAGDNEQFF.

The chain recombines TRBV6-5 with TRBJ2-7; TRBD1 is a possible D gene (5 bases). Germline-derived CDR1 and CDR2 are MNHEY and SVGAGI. The CDR3 runs to 15 residues. V shed 2 bases and J shed 3 bases, with 14 bases lying between them. CDR3 amino acids: CASSYGAGPIYEQYF. The CDR3 nucleotides read TGTGCCAGCAGTTACGGGGCAGGGCCCATCTACGAGCAGTACTTC.

The rearrangement uses TRBV28 and TRBJ2-1; D is possibly TRBD2 (5 bases). V was pared by 10 bases and J by 10 bases, with 17 bases between. Germline-derived CDR1 and CDR2 are MDHEN and SYDVKM. This CDR3 contains 12 residues. CDR3 protein: CATRMGRSEQFF. The CDR3, as DNA: TGTGCCACCAGAATGGGGAGAAGCGAGCAGTTCTTC.

The rearrangement joins TRBV9 to TRBJ2-1, with 8 bases aligning to TRBD2. The CDR3 sequence is 15 residues long. From germline, CDR1 is SGDLS and CDR2 YYNGEE. V shed 3 bases, J shed 8 bases, and the junction held 10 bases outside the gene matches. The CDR3, as DNA: TGTGCCAGCAGCGAGACGGGGGGGCAGTTCCATGAGCAGTTCTTC. Its translation: CASSETGGQFHEQFF.

The chain recombines TRBV6-5 with TRBJ2-2; D unresolved. Trimming pared 0 bases from V and 7 bases from J, leaving 12 bases between. CDR1 MNHEY and CDR2 SVGAGI come from the germline V gene. This CDR3 has 15 amino acids. The CDR3 here is CASSYSFVSSGELFF. The CDR3 DNA reads as TGTGCCAGCAGTTACTCGTTTGTGTCCAGCGGGGAGCTGTTTTTT.

V usage is TRBV6-1 and J usage is TRBJ1-3; the match to TRBD1 covers 9 bases. Trimming removed 6 bases from V and 4 bases from J; junction bases left unmatched: 7. The CDR3 has 15 residues. Germline V gene data show CDR1 as MNHNS and CDR2 as SASEGT. As DNA, the CDR3 is TGTGCCAGCAGCACCGACAGGGGGAAAGGAAACACCATATATTTT. It specifies CASSTDRGKGNTIYF.

The genes are TRBV27 and TRBJ2-7; D is possibly TRBD1 (5 bases). V was shortened by 0 bases and J by 1 base, with 7 bases between the two germline ends. The CDR3 spans 14 residues. Per germline, CDR1 MNHEY and CDR2 SMNVEV (reference sequence). The CDR3 is CASSLSKGSYEQYF. The CDR3 DNA reads as TGTGCCAGCAGTTTATCGAAGGGGTCCTACGAGCAGTACTTC.

The chain couples TRBV5-5 to TRBJ1-2; tentatively, D is TRBD1 (5 bases). The CDR3 is 14 amino acids. Between the trimmed V and J ends, which lost 0 bases and 7 bases, there was a span of 13 bases. The germline gives CDR1 SGHKS, CDR2 YYEKEE (reference sequence). CDR3 sequence (DNA): TGTGCCAGCAGCTTGGGTAGGGGAAGGGGTGGCTACACCTTC. It yields the protein CASSLGRGRGGYTF. Full variable domain (missing parts from reference TRBV5-5 and TRBJ1-2): DAGVTQSPTHLIKTRGQQVTLRCSPISGHKSVSWYQQVLGQGPQFIFQYYEKEERGRGNFPDRFSARQFPNYSSELNVNALLLGDSALYLCASSLGRGRGGYTFGSGTRLTVV.